Each of the 27 T cell receptor beta chains below was sequenced from the same sample in a study of T cell responses to AZD1222 COVID-19 vaccine. Libraries were prepared by immunoSEQ multiplex PCR; TCRdb keeps only in-frame clonotypes and omits some of them. The table includes roughly 100,000 clones, 88% detected once. Source: peripheral blood, taken on day 0 of AZD1222 vaccination. All receptors derive from an adult in good health.

The genes are TRBV3-1 (or the pseudogene TRBV3-2) and TRBJ2-2, with 11 bases identical to TRBD2. The junction had 5 bases not matched to a gene; V was cut back by 4 bases and J by 4 bases. Germline V CDR1 and CDR2: LGHDT, YNNKEL (reference sequence). The CDR3 loop spans 16 amino acids. The CDR3, as DNA: TGTGCCAGCAGCCCCCCTAGCGGGGGGACCACCGGGGAGCTGTTTTTT. Protein product: CASSPPSGGTTGELFF.

This clone was counted only a few times. The chain links TRBV15 to TRBJ1-4; D gene uncertain. CDR3 length: 14 amino acids. Germline V CDR1 and CDR2: LNHNV, YYDKDF (reference sequence). The ends were cut back, 6 bases at V and 4 bases at J, with 12 bases in the middle. The CDR3 DNA follows: TGTGCCACCAGTTCCGCAGAGAATAATGAAAAACTGTTTTTT. Translated: CATSSAENNEKLFF.

The gene calls are TRBV4-1 and TRBJ1-4; D might be TRBD1 (6 bases). The length of the CDR3 is 15 residues. The germline gives CDR1 MGHRA, CDR2 YSYEKL. Deletions cut 2 bases from V and 7 bases from J, with 14 bases between. The CDR3 coding sequence is TGCGCCAGCAGCCAACAACACGGGGGCGGTGAAAAACTGTTTTTT. Translation gives CASSQQHGGGEKLFF.

This clone has more than one count but fewer than ten. The chain recombines TRBV7-2 with TRBJ2-1; 9 bases are a match to TRBD1. The CDR3 sequence is 15 residues long. Germline CDR1 reads SGHTA; CDR2 reads FQGNSA. V shed 5 bases and J 2 bases; nucleotides not matched to a gene: 4. The CDR3 DNA is TGTGCCAGCAGCACCCGGACAGGGGCCTACAATGAGCAGTTCTTC. Protein: CASSTRTGAYNEQFF.

The rearrangement links TRBV9 to TRBJ1-1; TRBD1 aligns across 10 bases. The CDR3 contains 14 residues. The ends lost 5 bases at V and 5 bases at J; junction bases unmatched: 6. Germline CDR1 and CDR2: SGDLS and YYNGEE. CDR3 in DNA: TGTGCCAGCAGTCGGACAGGGGGAGGAACTGAAGCTTTCTTT. It translates to CASSRTGGGTEAFF. The full variable domain, completed using reference TRBV9 and TRBJ1-1, is DSGVTQTPKHLITATGQRVTLRCSPRSGDLSVYWYQQSLDQGLQFLIQYYNGEERAKGNILERFSAQQFPDLHSELNLSSLELGDSALYFCASSRTGGGTEAFFGQGTRLTVV.

The rearrangement joins TRBV19 to TRBJ2-1, with D possibly being TRBD2 (6 bases). Looked up from germline, CDR1 is LNHDA and CDR2 is SQIVND (reference sequence). The CDR3 runs 16 residues. Trimming removed 8 bases at V and 7 bases at J, with 24 bases between. The CDR3 here is CASHGRGAILGNEQFF. The CDR3 nucleotides are TGTGCCAGTCATGGGCGGGGAGCCATCCTCGGGAATGAGCAGTTCTTC.

The V and J genes are TRBV6-5 and TRBJ2-1; 7 bases map to TRBD2. Trimming removed 3 bases from V and 3 bases from J; junction bases left unmatched: 5. The CDR3 loop spans 15 amino acids. Germline assignment: CDR1 MNHEY and CDR2 SVGAGI. The CDR3 here is CASSYSGPYYNEQFF. The CDR3 coding sequence is TGTGCCAGCAGTTATAGCGGGCCTTACTACAATGAGCAGTTCTTC.

The V and J genes are TRBV10-1 and TRBJ1-4, with no clear D. Looked up from germline, CDR1 is WNHNN and CDR2 is SYGVQD (reference sequence). Trimming pared 2 bases from V and 4 bases from J, leaving 5 bases between. This CDR3 contains 13 residues. The CDR3 is CASSETSNEKLFF. The DNA of the CDR3 is TGCGCCAGCAGTGAGACAAGTAATGAAAAACTGTTTTTT.

The rearrangement uses TRBV10-3 and TRBJ1-2, with a tentative D call TRBD1 (5 bases). V was clipped by 10 bases and J by 6 bases, with 21 bases between them. CDR3 length equals 14 residues. Germline V gives CDR1 ENHRY, CDR2 SYGVKD. Written as DNA, the CDR3 is TGTGCCACACGCAGGGACCCCCAGGTGGATGGCTACACCTTC. The encoded protein is CATRRDPQVDGYTF.

The chain combines TRBV9 with TRBJ2-7; D perhaps matches TRBD1 (7 bases). Germline loops: CDR1 SGDLS, CDR2 YYNGEE. The germline V and J ends were trimmed by 2 bases and 2 bases, with 14 bases remaining between them. This CDR3 is 15 amino acids long. The CDR3 DNA follows: TGTGCCAGCAGCGTTCAGGGGGACTCCACCTACGAGCAGTACTTC. It is translated as CASSVQGDSTYEQYF.

The V gene is TRBV10-3, the J gene TRBJ1-5; TRBD1 might be the D (6 bases). The CDR3 totals 13 residues. V lost 7 bases and J lost 0, with 7 bases in between. CDR1 and CDR2 (germline): ENHRY, SYGVKD. The CDR3 DNA is TGTGCCATCAAGGGGGATAGCAATCAGCCCCAGCATTTT. Encoded protein: CAIKGDSNQPQHF.

On this clone itself: The sample holds other DNA sequences that translate to the same CDR3. The chain links TRBV25-1 to TRBJ2-1; D not resolved. The V end lost 5 bases, the J end lost 5 bases, and 4 bases lay between the germline ends. CDR3 length: 11 amino acids. Germline CDR1 reads MGHDK; CDR2 reads SYGVNS. As DNA, the CDR3 is TGTGCCAGCAGTCCGAACAATGAGCAGTTCTTC. Its protein is CASSPNNEQFF.

This sequence joins TRBV4-1 and TRBJ1-2; unclear D gene. Germline CDR1 and CDR2: MGHRA and YSYEKL. This CDR3 has 12 amino acids. Deletions cut 7 bases from V and 0 bases from J, with 6 bases between. CDR3 DNA sequence: TGCGCCAGCAAGCACCCTAACTATGGCTACACCTTC. Protein sequence: CASKHPNYGYTF.

The table lists this clone with a count of one. The chain has TRBV18 and TRBJ1-1; TRBD1 agrees at 7 bases. Germline V lookup: CDR1 KGHSH, CDR2 LQKENI. The junction had 1 base not matched to a gene; V was cut back by 3 bases and J by 0 bases. The CDR3 length is 14 residues. The CDR3 nucleotides are TGTGCCAGCTCACCCGGACAGGTGAACACTGAAGCTTTCTTT. Translation: CASSPGQVNTEAFF.

This chain uses TRBV27 with TRBJ2-5; perhaps D is TRBD1 or TRBD2 (6 bases each). Trimming took off 5 bases at V and 4 bases at J, with 35 bases between the two ends. CDR3 size: 21 residues. Germline values: CDR1 MNHEY, CDR2 SMNVEV (reference sequence). The CDR3 DNA reads as TGTGCCAGCAGTGCATCGGCCTGGACAGCATGGGGGCCATGGGGGGTAGAGACCCAGTACTTC. This sequence encodes CASSASAWTAWGPWGVETQYF.

The V call is TRBV7-9, the J call TRBJ1-4; a possible D gene is TRBD1 (5 bases). The CDR3 has 15 amino acids. Germline V gene lookup returns CDR1 SEHNR and CDR2 FQNEAQ (reference sequence). V was trimmed by 0 bases and J by 7 bases, leaving 12 bases between them. The CDR3 here is CASSLAVGESEKLFF. The CDR3 DNA sequence: TGTGCCAGCAGCTTAGCGGTAGGGGAGTCTGAAAAACTGTTTTTT.

The chain employs TRBV6-8 and TRBJ1-4; 8 bases line up with TRBD1. The trim removed 6 bases at V and 7 bases at J, leaving 4 bases unmatched. This CDR3 is built from 13 residues. Per the germline V gene, CDR1 is MNHGY and CDR2 is SAAAGT. The chain's CDR3 is CASRRTGPEKLFF. The DNA for the CDR3 is TGTGCCAGCAGACGGACAGGGCCTGAAAAACTGTTTTTT.

The chain employs TRBV15 and TRBJ2-3, with TRBD2 as a possible D gene (6 bases). The CDR3 extends over 17 amino acids. Per germline, CDR1 LNHNV and CDR2 YYDKDF (reference sequence). V was trimmed by 0 bases and J by 1 base, leaving 14 bases between them. The CDR3 sequence is CATSRDLMTGGTDTQYF. Here the CDR3 DNA reads TGTGCCACCAGCAGAGATCTCATGACGGGAGGCACAGATACGCAGTATTTT.

The V gene is TRBV7-9, the J gene TRBJ1-4; D unclear. Germline CDR1 reads SEHNR; CDR2 reads FQNEAQ (reference sequence). The CDR3 is 13 amino acids. V lost 6 bases and J 7 bases, leaving 12 bases between the germline ends. CDR3 residues: CASSLLYGEKLFF. The CDR3 region has the DNA TGTGCCAGCAGTTTATTGTATGGTGAAAAACTGTTTTTT.

This rearrangement joins TRBV4-3 to TRBJ2-5, with 9 positions matching TRBD1. Germline CDR1 reads LGHNA; CDR2 reads YSLEER. Trimming at V came to 4 bases and at J to 4 bases, leaving 13 bases not matched to a gene. The CDR3 has 17 residues. CDR3 region: CASSRPLGTGRSETQYF. In DNA, the CDR3 is TGCGCCAGCAGCCGACCTTTAGGGACAGGGAGGTCAGAGACCCAGTACTTC.

This clone came up once. The CDR3 loop is CASSLQGRGEKLFF. The CDR3 DNA reads TGTGCCAGCTCACTACAGGGGCGAGGTGAAAAACTGTTTTTT. This chain connects TRBV18 to TRBJ1-4; 7 bases match TRBD1. V was pared by 4 bases and J by 7 bases, with 6 bases of the junction left unmatched. The CDR3 contains 14 residues. Germline values: CDR1 KGHSH, CDR2 LQKENI.

The V call is TRBV7-9, the J call TRBJ1-4, with a weak D call TRBD1 (5 bases). Germline-derived CDR1 and CDR2 are SEHNR and FQNEAQ (reference sequence). This CDR3 spans 14 amino acids. V lost 5 bases and J lost 5, with 12 bases in between. CDR3 amino acids: CASSPGTTNEKLFF. The CDR3 DNA follows: TGTGCCAGCAGCCCCGGGACGACGAATGAAAAACTGTTTTTT.

The V gene is TRBV6-6, the J gene TRBJ1-5; weak D call: TRBD1 (5 bases). V lost 6 bases and J lost 1, with 13 bases in between. The CDR3 is made up of 15 amino acids. Germline values: CDR1 MNHNY, CDR2 SVGAGI (reference sequence). The DNA for the CDR3 is TGTGCCAGCAGGTCGACAGCCAGAAGCAATCAGCCCCAGCATTTT. Amino acid sequence: CASRSTARSNQPQHF.

The V gene is TRBV4-3, the J gene TRBJ1-6; TRBD1 matches at 8 bases. CDR1 LGHNA and CDR2 YSLEER come from the germline V gene. V shed 0 bases, J shed 9 bases, and the junction held 4 bases outside the gene matches. The CDR3 loop spans 15 amino acids. CDR3 sequence reads: CASSQEQGVRSPLHF. CDR3 DNA sequence: TGCGCCAGCAGCCAAGAACAGGGGGTTCGTTCACCCCTCCACTTT.

The CDR3 sequence is CASSTHRGYEQFF. The CDR3 DNA follows: TGTGCCAGCAGTACCCACAGGGGCTATGAGCAGTTCTTC. V is TRBV6-5 and J is TRBJ2-1; 7 bases are a match to TRBD1. Looked up from germline, CDR1 is MNHEY and CDR2 is SVGAGI. This CDR3 is 13 amino acids long. V shed 5 bases, J shed 8 bases, and the junction held 6 bases outside the gene matches.

This chain connects TRBV16 to TRBJ2-5; no clear D. Per germline, CDR1 KGHSY and CDR2 FQNENV. The CDR3 contains 15 residues. Trimming stripped 1 base from V and 2 bases from J, with 11 bases between. DNA of the CDR3: TGTGCCAGCAGCCAATTTACGGCTTCTCAAGAGACCCAGTACTTC. It codes for CASSQFTASQETQYF.

The rearrangement joins TRBV3-1 (or the pseudogene TRBV3-2) to TRBJ1-1, with no clear D. From germline, CDR1 is LGHDT and CDR2 YNNKEL (reference sequence). The CDR3 is made up of 15 amino acids. Trimming pared 0 bases from V and 7 bases from J, leaving 15 bases between. The CDR3 nucleotides read TGTGCCAGCAGCCAAGAGGGCGAGAGAAGGCTTGAAGCTTTCTTT. Its translation is CASSQEGERRLEAFF.